The 17 T cell receptor beta chains reported below all come from one sample, sequenced in a study of T cell responses to AZD1222 COVID-19 vaccine. Clones were read by immunoSEQ multiplex PCR, and TCRdb kept only the in-frame ones, dropping some. The sample yields roughly 150,000 clones, 88% seen once. The source was peripheral blood, collected on day 0 of AZD1222 vaccination. The receptors derive from an adult in good health.

The V gene is TRBV2, the J gene TRBJ1-5; D is undetermined. V lost 6 bases to trimming and J lost 3 bases, with 12 bases between them. The V gene's germline CDR1 is SNHLY and CDR2 FYNNEI. The length of the CDR3 is 14 residues. The CDR3 nucleotides are TGTGCCAGCAGGGACGCTCAATTCAATCAGCCCCAGCATTTT. Encoded protein: CASRDAQFNQPQHF.

Concerning this clone itself: Other nucleotide sequences in the sample specify the same CDR3. This chain joins TRBV7-9 and TRBJ1-3; 7 bases align to TRBD1. V shed 2 bases and J 4 bases; nucleotides not matched to a gene: 2. Germline CDR1 and CDR2: SEHNR and FQNEAQ (reference sequence). The CDR3 extends over 14 amino acids. CDR3 residues: CASSLTGDGNTIYF. The CDR3 DNA is TGTGCCAGCAGCTTAACAGGGGACGGAAACACCATATATTTT.

This clone has just one count. The CDR3 nucleotides read TGCGCCAGCAGTGTCCCGGGACTAGCGGGAGATACGCAGTATTTT. Protein: CASSVPGLAGDTQYF. The chain has TRBV10-2 and TRBJ2-3, with 12 bases lining up with TRBD2. Germline CDR1 reads WSHSY; CDR2 reads SAAADI. The CDR3 sequence is 15 residues long. V gave up 4 bases and J gave up 5 bases; unmatched junction bases: 4.

The chain links TRBV7-2 to TRBJ1-1; TRBD1 is a possible D gene (6 bases). V lost 2 bases and J 3 bases, leaving 16 bases between the germline ends. This CDR3 is built from 16 residues. Germline assignment: CDR1 SGHTA and CDR2 FQGNSA. The CDR3 region has the DNA TGTGCCAGCAGCTTATCCGGGACATGGATCTACACTGAAGCTTTCTTT. It encodes CASSLSGTWIYTEAFF.

This chain joins TRBV6-2 or TRBV6-3 and TRBJ1-5, with D perhaps TRBD1 (6 bases). CDR1 is MNHEY, CDR2 SVGEGT, per germline. V was clipped by 2 bases and J by 6 bases, with 20 bases between them. The CDR3 is 17 residues long. The CDR3 is CASSYTLTGGDSQPQHF. CDR3 bases: TGTGCCAGCAGTTACACCCTGACGGGGGGCGATAGTCAGCCCCAGCATTTT.

This clone was seen repeatedly, ten times or more. The genes are TRBV9 and TRBJ1-1; D call uncertain. V dropped 4 bases and J dropped 1 base, with 11 bases sitting between them. The CDR3 is 14 amino acids. Germline V gene data show CDR1 as SGDLS and CDR2 as YYNGEE. The CDR3 coding sequence is TGTGCCAGCAGCCGGGAGGGCTCGAACACTGAAGCTTTCTTT. Translating gives CASSREGSNTEAFF.

The V and J genes are TRBV6-4 and TRBJ2-1; TRBD2 aligns across 9 bases. In germline, CDR1 is MRHNA, CDR2 SNTAGT. V lost 2 bases, J lost 8 bases, and 7 bases stayed unmatched. CDR3 size: 15 residues. The CDR3 spells CASSDRGSGRDEQFF. The CDR3, as DNA: TGTGCCAGCAGTGACAGGGGTAGCGGGAGAGATGAGCAGTTCTTC.

This chain connects TRBV5-4 to TRBJ2-1; 8 bases fit TRBD2. The trim removed 4 bases at V and 4 bases at J, leaving 10 bases unmatched. This CDR3 region has 16 residues. Germline-derived CDR1 and CDR2 are SGHNT and YYREEE (reference sequence). The CDR3 nucleotides read TGTGCCAGCAGCCCGGGGGGGGTTAGCGGTTACAATGAGCAGTTCTTC. This gives the protein CASSPGGVSGYNEQFF.

In nucleotides, the CDR3 is TGTGCCAGCAGCTTAGGCGAGTGGTGGACAGGATCTAACTATGGCTACACCTTC. Protein product: CASSLGEWWTGSNYGYTF. This chain joins TRBV7-8 and TRBJ1-2; TRBD1 agrees at 7 bases. The CDR3 has 18 residues. V gave up 1 base and J gave up 0 bases; unmatched junction bases: 11. CDR1 is SGHVS and CDR2 is FQNEAQ in the germline V gene.

The CDR3 DNA sequence: TGTGCCAGCAGCCGGGACGGTAACACTGAAGCTTTCTTT. Encoded protein: CASSRDGNTEAFF. This chain uses TRBV11-2 with TRBJ1-1; tentative D call: TRBD1 (5 bases). Germline CDR1 and CDR2: SGHAT and FQNNGV. CDR3 size: 13 residues. Trimming removed 5 bases at V and 2 bases at J, with 9 bases between.

This clone was seen only a few times. V usage is TRBV7-9 and J usage is TRBJ1-2; no clear D. Germline values: CDR1 SEHNR, CDR2 FQNEAQ (reference sequence). V was trimmed by 5 bases and J by 4 bases, leaving 8 bases between them. The CDR3 covers 12 residues. The DNA for the CDR3 is TGTGCCAGCAGCGGTCGTTTCTATGGCTACACCTTC. Protein product: CASSGRFYGYTF. Combining the CDR3 with reference TRBV7-9 and TRBJ1-2 gives the whole variable domain DTGVSQNPRHKITKRGQNVTFRCDPISEHNRLYWYRQTLGQGPEFLTYFQNEAQLEKSRLLSDRFSAERPKGSFSTLEIQRTEQGDSAMYLCASSGRFYGYTFGSGTRLTVV.

The chain couples TRBV21-1 to TRBJ1-1. TRBV21-1 is an annotated pseudogene. This CDR3 has 14 residues. CDR3 loop: CASSKFGQDTEAFF. The CDR3 DNA reads as TGTGCCAGCAGCAAATTCGGGCAGGACACTGAAGCTTTCTTT.

The chain joins TRBV24-1 to TRBJ2-5, with D possibly being TRBD1 or TRBD2 (6 bases each). Looked up from germline, CDR1 is KGHDR and CDR2 is SFDVKD. The CDR3 length is 17 residues. Trimming pared 5 bases from V and 5 bases from J, leaving 23 bases between. CDR3 nucleotides: TGTGCCACCAGTGCCCCCGAGGGGGGAGAGGGCAGGGAGACCCAGTACTTC. This translates into CATSAPEGGEGRETQYF.

The chain employs TRBV19 and TRBJ2-7, with a tentative D call TRBD1 (5 bases). Looked up from germline, CDR1 is LNHDA and CDR2 is SQIVND (reference sequence). V lost 4 bases, J lost 8 bases, and 21 bases lay in between. The CDR3 sequence is 15 residues long. The CDR3 nucleotides read TGTGCCAGTAGTAACAGGCCGGTCTCTATAGCCAAGCAGTACTTC. Translating gives CASSNRPVSIAKQYF.

The chain is built from TRBV18 and TRBJ1-1, with D possibly TRBD1 on 5 matching bases. This CDR3 has 13 residues. V was shortened by 2 bases and J by 6 bases, with 10 bases between the two germline ends. The germline V gene encodes CDR1 KGHSH and CDR2 LQKENI. CDR3 loop: CASSPSRGAEAFF. CDR3 bases: TGTGCCAGCTCACCAAGTCGGGGGGCTGAAGCTTTCTTT.

A few counts support this clone. The rearrangement uses TRBV5-5 and TRBJ2-3; 9 nucleotides match TRBD2. This CDR3 region has 14 residues. Germline CDR1 and CDR2: SGHKS and YYEKEE (reference sequence). Trimming cost V 2 bases and J 4 bases; bases outside gene matches: 2. The CDR3 here is CASSFRTSADTQYF. The CDR3 DNA reads as TGTGCCAGCAGCTTCCGGACTAGCGCAGATACGCAGTATTTT. Looking up the rest from reference TRBV5-5 and TRBJ2-3 gives the full variable domain: DAGVTQSPTHLIKTRGQQVTLRCSPISGHKSVSWYQQVLGQGPQFIFQYYEKEERGRGNFPDRFSARQFPNYSSELNVNALLLGDSALYLCASSFRTSADTQYFGPGTRLTVL.

The chain links TRBV6-5 to TRBJ1-1; 7 nucleotides line up with TRBD1. There are 15 residues in the CDR3. Germline-derived CDR1 and CDR2 are MNHEY and SVGAGI. J gave up 0 bases and V 6 bases, and 7 bases lay outside the gene matches. The CDR3 loop is CASRGTASMNTEAFF. As DNA, the CDR3 is TGTGCCAGCAGAGGGACAGCATCTATGAACACTGAAGCTTTCTTT.